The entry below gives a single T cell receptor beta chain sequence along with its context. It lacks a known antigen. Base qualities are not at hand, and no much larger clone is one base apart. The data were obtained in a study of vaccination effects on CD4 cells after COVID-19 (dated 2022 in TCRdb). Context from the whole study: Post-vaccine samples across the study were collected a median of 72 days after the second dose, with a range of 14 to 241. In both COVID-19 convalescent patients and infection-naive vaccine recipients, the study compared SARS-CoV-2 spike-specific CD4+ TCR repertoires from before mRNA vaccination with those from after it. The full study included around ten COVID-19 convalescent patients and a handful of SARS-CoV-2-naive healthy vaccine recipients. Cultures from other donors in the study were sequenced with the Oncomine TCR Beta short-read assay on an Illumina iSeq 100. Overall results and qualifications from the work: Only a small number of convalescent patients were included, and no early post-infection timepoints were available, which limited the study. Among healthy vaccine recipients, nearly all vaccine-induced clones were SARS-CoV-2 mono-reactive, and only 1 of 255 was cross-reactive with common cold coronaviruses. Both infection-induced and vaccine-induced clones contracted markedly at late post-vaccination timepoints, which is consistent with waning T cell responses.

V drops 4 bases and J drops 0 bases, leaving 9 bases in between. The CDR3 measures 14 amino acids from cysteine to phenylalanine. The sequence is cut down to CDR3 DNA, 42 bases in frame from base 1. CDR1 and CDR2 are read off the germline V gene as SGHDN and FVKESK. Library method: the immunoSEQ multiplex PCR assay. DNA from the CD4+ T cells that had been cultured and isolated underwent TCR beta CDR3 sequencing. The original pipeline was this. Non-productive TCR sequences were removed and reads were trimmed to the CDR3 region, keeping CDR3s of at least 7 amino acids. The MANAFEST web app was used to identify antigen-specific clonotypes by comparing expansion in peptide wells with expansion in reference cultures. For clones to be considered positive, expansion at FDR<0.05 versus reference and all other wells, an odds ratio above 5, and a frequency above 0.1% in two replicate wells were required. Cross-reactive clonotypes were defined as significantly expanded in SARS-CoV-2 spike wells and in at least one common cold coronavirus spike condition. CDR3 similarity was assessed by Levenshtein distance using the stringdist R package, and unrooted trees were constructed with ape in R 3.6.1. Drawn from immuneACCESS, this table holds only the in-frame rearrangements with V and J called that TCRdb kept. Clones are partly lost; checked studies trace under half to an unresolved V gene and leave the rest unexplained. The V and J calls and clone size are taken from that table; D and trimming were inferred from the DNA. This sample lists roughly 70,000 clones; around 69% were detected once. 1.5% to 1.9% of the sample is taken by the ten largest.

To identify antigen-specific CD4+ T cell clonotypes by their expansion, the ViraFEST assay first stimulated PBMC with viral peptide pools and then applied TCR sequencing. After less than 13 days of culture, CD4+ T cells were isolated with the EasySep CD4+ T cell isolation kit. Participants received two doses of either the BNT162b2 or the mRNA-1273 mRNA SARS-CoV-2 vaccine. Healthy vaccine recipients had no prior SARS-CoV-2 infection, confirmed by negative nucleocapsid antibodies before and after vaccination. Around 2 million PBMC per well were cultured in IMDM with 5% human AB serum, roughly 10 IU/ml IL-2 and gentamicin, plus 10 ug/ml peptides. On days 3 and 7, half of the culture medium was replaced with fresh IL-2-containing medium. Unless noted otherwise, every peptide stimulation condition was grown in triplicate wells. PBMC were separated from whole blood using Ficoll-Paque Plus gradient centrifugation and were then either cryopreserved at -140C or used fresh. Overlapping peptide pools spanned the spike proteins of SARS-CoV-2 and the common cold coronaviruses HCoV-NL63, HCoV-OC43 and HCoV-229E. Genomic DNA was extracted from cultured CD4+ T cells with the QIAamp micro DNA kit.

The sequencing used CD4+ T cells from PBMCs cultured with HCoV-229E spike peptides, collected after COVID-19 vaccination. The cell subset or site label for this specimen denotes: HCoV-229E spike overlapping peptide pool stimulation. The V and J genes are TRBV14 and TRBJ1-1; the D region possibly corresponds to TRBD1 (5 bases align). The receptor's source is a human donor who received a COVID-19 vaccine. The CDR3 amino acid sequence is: CASSLPGMNTEAFF. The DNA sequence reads TGTGCCAGCAGCCTGCCAGGGATGAACACTGAAGCTTTCTTT.